This is a list of T cell receptor beta chains from one sample in a study of identical twins. TCRdb re-called the 5' RACE reads through MiXCR, storing one row per CDR3 protein. The profile shows hundreds of thousands of distinct CDR3 sequences, 6% to 6.5% of them singletons. Sequences were obtained from naive T cells sorted from blood. The receptor source for this set is a man aged 18-30 years in good health. The CDR3 runs from the conserved cysteine through the conserved F or W. Fields, in order: V gene, D gene, J gene, CDR3 protein. The D gene is left open where the match is weak.

>TRBV5-5|TRBD2|TRBJ2-1
CASSLATSGSFHEQFF
>TRBV2|NA|TRBJ2-7
CASSEGLYEQYF
>TRBV7-2|NA|TRBJ2-1
CASSHSYDNEQFF
>TRBV24-1|TRBD2|TRBJ2-6
CATSDPRTSGGPDGANVLTF
>TRBV24-1|TRBD1|TRBJ2-1
CATSDLGRGSYNEQFF
>TRBV6-2/TRBV6-3|NA|TRBJ1-1
CASSYQGTTEAFF
>TRBV20-1|NA|TRBJ2-2
CSARGNTGELFF
>TRBV6-1|TRBD1|TRBJ1-4
CASEQGFSEKLFF
>TRBV5-1|NA|TRBJ2-2
CASSGRGTGELFF
>TRBV24-1|NA|TRBJ1-2
CATSDNELGYTF
>TRBV4-1|NA|TRBJ1-1
CASRHRFSNTEAFF
>TRBV12-3/TRBV12-4|NA|TRBJ1-2
CASTTLLGGYTF
>TRBV7-9|NA|TRBJ2-1
CASSPRGSYRDNEQFF
>TRBV20-1|NA|TRBJ2-1
CSARDLLSGIHNEQFF
>TRBV5-1|NA|TRBJ1-6
CASSLENISPLHF
>TRBV5-1|NA|TRBJ1-3
CASREGSSGNTIYF
>TRBV12-3/TRBV12-4|NA|TRBJ2-3
CASSFLAGTISTDTQYF
>TRBV4-3|NA|TRBJ1-3
CASSQDLTGSGNTIYF
>TRBV27|NA|TRBJ1-6
CASSPIRASNSPLHF
>TRBV7-9|TRBD1|TRBJ1-2
CASRGTGWMDGYTF
>TRBV10-3|NA|TRBJ1-1
CAISESRVVAAFF
>TRBV5-1|NA|TRBJ1-3
CASSLEVGRGSGNTIYF
>TRBV2|TRBD2|TRBJ2-5
CASRKATQAGETQYF
>TRBV12-3/TRBV12-4|NA|TRBJ1-1
CASSFWGALNTEAFF
>TRBV12-5|NA|TRBJ2-1
CASGFMPKGGNEQFF
>TRBV6-1|TRBD2|TRBJ2-7
CASLASGSYEQYF
>TRBV7-9|NA|TRBJ2-4
CASSSSTGVIAKNIQYF
>TRBV12-3/TRBV12-4|NA|TRBJ2-2
CASSFLGELFF
>TRBV12-3/TRBV12-4|NA|TRBJ1-1
CASSFGSGNTEAFF
>TRBV7-2|NA|TRBJ1-5
CASSLAMRGEQPQHF
>TRBV5-8|NA|TRBJ1-3
CASRSQGSGNTIYF
>TRBV4-1|NA|TRBJ2-1
CASSQSTGNEQFF
>TRBV7-8|TRBD2|TRBJ2-1
CASSLYSGRAGDEQFF
>TRBV20-1|NA|TRBJ2-7
CSARLVGEQYF
>TRBV4-2|TRBD2|TRBJ2-1
CASSQGAGGTLNYNEQFF
>TRBV5-1|NA|TRBJ2-1
CASTTEGGNEQFF
>TRBV20-1|NA|TRBJ2-5
CSVLTRGQETQYF
>TRBV9|NA|TRBJ1-1
CASSVNLDTEAFF
>TRBV5-1|NA|TRBJ2-3
CASSLADGASTDTQYF
>TRBV5-6|TRBD2|TRBJ2-1
CASSSDRGSASGRYEQFF
>TRBV27|NA|TRBJ1-4
CASSVTPGGVGEKLFF
>TRBV6-1|NA|TRBJ1-2
CASSVVRADYGYTF
>TRBV20-1|NA|TRBJ2-1
CSALLGLEQFF
>TRBV27|NA|TRBJ2-7
CAVGRSYEQYF
>TRBV4-3|TRBD2|TRBJ2-3
CASSHRAGESTDTQYF
>TRBV3-1|TRBD2|TRBJ2-5
CASSPRLAGFQETQYF
>TRBV6-6|NA|TRBJ2-1
CASSKLVQQFF
>TRBV5-1|NA|TRBJ1-6
CASSLTAENSPLHF
>TRBV19|NA|TRBJ1-1
CASSIDGRQRLNTEAFF
>TRBV24-1|TRBD2|TRBJ2-1
CATSDPGLAGSIEQFF
>TRBV15|NA|TRBJ2-1
CATSRGLALDSGFF
>TRBV5-5|NA|TRBJ2-5
CASSSRAQETQYF